This TCR beta chain appears in the sequencing data of a study of blood T cells in healthy people across ages. A sample-barcoded 5' primer and a J-beta primer mix were used in a second PCR of roughly 7 to 12 cycles. Each CDR3 protein gets one entry after TCRdb re-called the 5' RACE reads with MiXCR. The repertoire holds some 760,000 distinct CDR3 sequences, just under 25% seen once, with approximately 3.7% in the top ten. Trimming removed 3 bases at V and 9 bases at J, with 16 bases between. The CDR3 runs to 14 residues. The V gene's germline CDR1 is SNHLY and CDR2 FYNNEI. The sample was also linked to a second study, of T cells of mothers and their children.

The chain is built from TRBV2 and TRBJ2-3; D tentatively fits TRBD1 or TRBD2 (5 bases each). The sequenced sample consisted of blood. The clonotype was recovered from a boy between 10 and 17 years old in good health. CDR3 DNA: TGTGCCAGCAGTGATTGGGTAGAGGGGTCCACGCAGTATTTT. This translates into CASSDWVEGSTQYF.